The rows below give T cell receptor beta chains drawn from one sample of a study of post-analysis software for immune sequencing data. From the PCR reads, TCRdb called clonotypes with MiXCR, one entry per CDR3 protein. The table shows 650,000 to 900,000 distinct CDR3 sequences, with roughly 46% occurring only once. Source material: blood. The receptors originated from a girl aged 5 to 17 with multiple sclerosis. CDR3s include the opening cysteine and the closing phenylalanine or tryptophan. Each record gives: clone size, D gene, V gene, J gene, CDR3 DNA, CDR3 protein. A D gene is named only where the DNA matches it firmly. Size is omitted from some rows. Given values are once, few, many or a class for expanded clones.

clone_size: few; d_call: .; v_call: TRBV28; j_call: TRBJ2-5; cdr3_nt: TGTGCCAGCAGTTCACATGAGATCCAAGAGACCCAGTACTTC; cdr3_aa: CASSSHEIQETQYF
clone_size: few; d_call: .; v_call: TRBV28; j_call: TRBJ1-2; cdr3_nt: TGTGCCAGCAGGGAGGACACGGGCTACACCTTC; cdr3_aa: CASREDTGYTF
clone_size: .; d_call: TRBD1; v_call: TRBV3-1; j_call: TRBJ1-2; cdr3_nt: TGTGCCAGCAGCCAAGTTGGGACAGGGGGCGCAGGTGGCTACACCTTC; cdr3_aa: CASSQVGTGGAGGYTF
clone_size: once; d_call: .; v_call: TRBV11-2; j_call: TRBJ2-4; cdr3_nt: TGTGCCAGCAGCCCTCTCTGGGGGGCCAGGGCCAAAAACATTCAGTACTTC; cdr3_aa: CASSPLWGARAKNIQYF
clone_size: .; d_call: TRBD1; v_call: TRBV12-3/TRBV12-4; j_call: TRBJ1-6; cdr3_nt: TGTGCCAGCAGTTTCGGACAGGGGGGGGGTTCACCCCTCCACTTT; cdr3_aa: CASSFGQGGGSPLHF
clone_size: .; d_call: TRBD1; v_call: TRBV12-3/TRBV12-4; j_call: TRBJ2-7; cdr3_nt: TGTGCCAGCAGCCCACCGGGACAGGGGGCTGGCGAGCAGTACTTC; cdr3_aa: CASSPPGQGAGEQYF
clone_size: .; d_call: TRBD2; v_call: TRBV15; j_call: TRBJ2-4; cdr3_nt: TGTGCCACCAGCAGAGAAGGGCGGGAGGAGGACATTCAGTACTTC; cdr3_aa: CATSREGREEDIQYF
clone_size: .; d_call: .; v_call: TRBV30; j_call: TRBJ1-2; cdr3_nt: TGTGCCTGCACTACCGGGACATCCTATGGCTACACCTTC; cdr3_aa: CACTTGTSYGYTF
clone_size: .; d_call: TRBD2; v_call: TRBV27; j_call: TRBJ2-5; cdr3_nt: TGTGCCAGCAGTTCGGGGAGACTAGCGCAAGAGACCCAGTACTTC; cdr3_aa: CASSSGRLAQETQYF
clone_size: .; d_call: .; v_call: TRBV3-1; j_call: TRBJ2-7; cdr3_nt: TGTGCCAGCAGCCAAGATATTGCCCAGAGCGGTGAGCAGTACTTC; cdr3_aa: CASSQDIAQSGEQYF
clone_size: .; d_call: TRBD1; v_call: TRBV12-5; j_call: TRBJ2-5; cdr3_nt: TGTGCTAGTGGTTTGGGACAGGGCCAAGAGACCCAGTACTTC; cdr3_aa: CASGLGQGQETQYF
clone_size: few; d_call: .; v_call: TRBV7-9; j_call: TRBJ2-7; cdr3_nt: TGTGCCAGCAGTTCCCCGGATGAGCAGTACTTC; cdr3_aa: CASSSPDEQYF
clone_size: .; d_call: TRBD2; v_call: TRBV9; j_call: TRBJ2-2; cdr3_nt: TGTGCCAGCAGCAATTTAGCGGGAGTAAGGACCGGGGAGCTGTTTTTT; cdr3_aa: CASSNLAGVRTGELFF
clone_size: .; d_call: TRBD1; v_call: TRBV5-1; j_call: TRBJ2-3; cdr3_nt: TGCGCCAGCAGCTTATACTCCGGGACAGGAGCCACAGATACGCAGTATTTT; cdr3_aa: CASSLYSGTGATDTQYF
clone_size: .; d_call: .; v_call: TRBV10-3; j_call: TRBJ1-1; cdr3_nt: TGTGCCATCAGTGAAGCGTATGGGGAGGTTAGGACTGAAGCTTTCTTT; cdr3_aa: CAISEAYGEVRTEAFF
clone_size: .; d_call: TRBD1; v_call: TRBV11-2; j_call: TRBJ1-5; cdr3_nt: TGTGCCAGCAGTCCGGACAGGGGAGGTAATCAGCCCCAGCATTTT; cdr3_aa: CASSPDRGGNQPQHF
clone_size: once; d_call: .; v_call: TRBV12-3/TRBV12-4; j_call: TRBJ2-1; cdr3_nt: TGTGCCAGCAGCCGAGGCGGGAAGGGGAATGAGCAGTTCTTC; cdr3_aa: CASSRGGKGNEQFF
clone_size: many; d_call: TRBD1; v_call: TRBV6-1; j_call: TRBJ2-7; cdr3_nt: TGTGCCAGCAGTGAGGGGACAGGGAGTTCCTACGAGCAGTACTTC; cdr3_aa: CASSEGTGSSYEQYF
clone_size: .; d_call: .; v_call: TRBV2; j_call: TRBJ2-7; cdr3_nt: TGTGCCAGCAGTGAGGGACTCTTCATCTCCTACGAGCAGTACTTC; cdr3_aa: CASSEGLFISYEQYF
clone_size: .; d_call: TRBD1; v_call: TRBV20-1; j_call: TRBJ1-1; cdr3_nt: TGCAGTGCTAGAGGCTTCGCCCGGGACAGGGTGAACACTGAAGCTTTCTTT; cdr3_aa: CSARGFARDRVNTEAFF
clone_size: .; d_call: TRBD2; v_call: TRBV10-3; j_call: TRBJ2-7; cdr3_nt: TGTGCCATCAGTGACCCCCTAGCGGGATACACCTACGAGCAGTACTTC; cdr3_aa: CAISDPLAGYTYEQYF
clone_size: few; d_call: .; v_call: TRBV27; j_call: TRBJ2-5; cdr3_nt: TGTGCCAGCAGTCTCGGGACGAGGGAGACCCAGTACTTC; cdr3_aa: CASSLGTRETQYF
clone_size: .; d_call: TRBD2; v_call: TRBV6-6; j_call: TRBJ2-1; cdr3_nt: TGTGCCAGCAGCCCCCCCGGAGGGAGCGGGGGATACAATGAGCAGTTCTTC; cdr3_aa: CASSPPGGSGGYNEQFF
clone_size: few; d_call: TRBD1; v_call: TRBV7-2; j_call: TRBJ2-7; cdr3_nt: TGTGCCAGCAGCTTAGCGAGGGGACAGGGGCCAGCCTACGAGCAGTACTTC; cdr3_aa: CASSLARGQGPAYEQYF
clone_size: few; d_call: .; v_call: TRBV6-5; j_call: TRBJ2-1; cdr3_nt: TGTGCCAGCAGTTTCATGAATGAGCAGTTCTTC; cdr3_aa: CASSFMNEQFF
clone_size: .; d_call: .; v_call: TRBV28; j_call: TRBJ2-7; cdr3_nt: TGTGCCAGCAGTTTATCGGTCAGAAGTGCCCTCCACGAGCAGTACTTC; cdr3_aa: CASSLSVRSALHEQYF
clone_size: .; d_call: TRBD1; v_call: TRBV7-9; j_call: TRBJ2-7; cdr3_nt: TGTGCCAGCAGCTCAGCAGACAGGGGTGCAAGGGAGCAGTACTTC; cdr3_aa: CASSSADRGAREQYF
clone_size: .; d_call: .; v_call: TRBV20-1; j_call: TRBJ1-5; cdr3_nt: TGCAGTGCTAACGACATGAGCAATCAGCCCCAGCATTTT; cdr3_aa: CSANDMSNQPQHF
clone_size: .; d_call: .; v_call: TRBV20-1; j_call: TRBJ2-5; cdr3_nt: TGCAGTGCTAGAGATCCGACAGGACGGATCCAAGAGACCCAGTACTTC; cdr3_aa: CSARDPTGRIQETQYF
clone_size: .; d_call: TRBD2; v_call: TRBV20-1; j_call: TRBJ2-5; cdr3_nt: TGCAGTGCCCCGTCTCGGGGGGACCAGGAGCAGTACTTC; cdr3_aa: CSAPSRGDQEQYF
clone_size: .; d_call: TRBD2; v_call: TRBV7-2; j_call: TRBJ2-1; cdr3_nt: TGTGCCAGCAGACTTATTCTACTAGCGGGAGAGCGAAATGAGCAGTTCTTC; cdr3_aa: CASRLILLAGERNEQFF
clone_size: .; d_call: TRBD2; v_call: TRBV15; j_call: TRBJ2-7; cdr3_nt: TGTGCCACCAGCAGAGAAAGACTAGCGGGATACTACGAGCAGTACTTC; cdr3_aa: CATSRERLAGYYEQYF
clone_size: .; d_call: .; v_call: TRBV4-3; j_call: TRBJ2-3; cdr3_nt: TGCGCCAGCAGCCATGGTCTTTTACACAGGGATACGCAGTATTTT; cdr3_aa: CASSHGLLHRDTQYF
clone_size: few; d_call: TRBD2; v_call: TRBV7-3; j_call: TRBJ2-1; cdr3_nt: TGTGCCAGCAGCTTGCGACTAGCGGGAGTCGGTGAGCAGTTCTTC; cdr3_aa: CASSLRLAGVGEQFF
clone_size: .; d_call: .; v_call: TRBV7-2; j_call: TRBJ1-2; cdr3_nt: TGTGCCAGCAGCTTAGTTGGGGAGGGGGGAAGTAGCTACACCTTC; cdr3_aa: CASSLVGEGGSSYTF